The 13 T cell receptor beta chains listed next were all sequenced from one sample in a study of blood T cell repertoires in COVID-19. Method: immunoSEQ multiplex PCR; TCRdb's copy keeps in-frame clones and lacks some. The data show about 71,000 clones, approximately 90% seen once. The specimen sequenced was peripheral blood. The receptors come from a woman younger than 30 with acute or convalescent COVID-19.

The V gene is TRBV28, the J gene TRBJ1-4; D gene ambiguous. The CDR3 runs 14 residues. Trimming pared 9 bases from V and 5 bases from J, leaving 16 bases between. The germline CDR1 and CDR2 sequences are MDHEN and SYDVKM. The CDR3: CASQLPGQNEKLFF. CDR3 sequence (DNA): TGTGCCAGTCAATTGCCCGGTCAAAATGAAAAACTGTTTTTT.

This clone was seen just once. The rearrangement joins TRBV2 to TRBJ1-5, with TRBD1 matching 7 bases. This CDR3 contains 14 residues. Germline CDR1 reads SNHLY; CDR2 reads FYNNEI. V was pared by 3 bases and J by 10 bases, with 9 bases of the junction left unmatched. CDR3 DNA sequence: TGTGCCAGCAGTGAGACAGGGCAAATCAGCCCCCAGCATTTT. It encodes CASSETGQISPQHF.

Only a few counts were recorded for this clone. The V call is TRBV5-4, the J call TRBJ2-2; 8 nucleotides match TRBD1. The CDR3 runs 15 residues. The V segment lost 4 bases and the J segment 1 base; nucleotides outside the gene matches: 3. CDR1 and CDR2 (germline): SGHNT, YYREEE (reference sequence). The CDR3 region has the DNA TGTGCCAGCAGCCCTGGGACAGGGAACACCGGGGAGCTGTTTTTT. Protein: CASSPGTGNTGELFF. The complete variable domain, with remaining parts taken from reference TRBV5-4 and TRBJ2-2, reads ETGVTQSPTHLIKTRGQQVTLRCSSQSGHNTVSWYQQALGQGPQFIFQYYREEENGRGNFPPRFSGLQFPNYSSELNVNALELDDSALYLCASSPGTGNTGELFFGEGSRLTVL.

This clone has a single count. This chain connects TRBV28 to TRBJ1-2; D unclear. The germline V gene encodes CDR1 MDHEN and CDR2 SYDVKM. V shed 6 bases and J shed 7 bases, with 15 bases lying between them. This CDR3 comprises 13 residues. The DNA of the CDR3 is TGTGCCAGCAGATCTAATGGAGCGGGTGGCTACACCTTC. Protein sequence: CASRSNGAGGYTF.

This clone was recorded only once. The chain has TRBV6-6 and TRBJ1-3, with a weak D call TRBD1 (6 bases). V lost 5 bases to trimming and J lost 0 bases, with 17 bases between them. Germline assignment: CDR1 MNHNY and CDR2 SVGAGI (reference sequence). This CDR3 is built from 17 residues. The CDR3 region has the DNA TGTGCCAGCAGTCGAAATCAACAGGGTCCCTCTGGAAACACCATATATTTT. Translation gives CASSRNQQGPSGNTIYF.

The chain carries TRBV6-5 and TRBJ1-6, with 8 bases fitting TRBD1. The CDR3 length is 15 residues. The germline gives CDR1 MNHEY, CDR2 SVGAGI. After removal of 6 bases from V and 6 bases from J, the junction contained 7 bases not matched to a gene. The CDR3 DNA follows: TGTGCCAGCAGGCTACAGGGGGATTCTAATTCACCCCTCCACTTT. Translated: CASRLQGDSNSPLHF.

V is TRBV10-3 and J is TRBJ2-7, with TRBD2 identical over 11 bases. The CDR3 totals 14 residues. With 2 bases clipped from V and 3 bases from J, the junction kept 0 bases outside the gene matches. From germline, CDR1 is ENHRY and CDR2 SYGVKD. CDR3 sequence reads: CAISEGLAGYEQYF. CDR3 coding DNA: TGTGCCATCAGTGAGGGACTAGCGGGCTACGAGCAGTACTTC.

The V gene is TRBV14, the J gene TRBJ1-1; 12 bases are a match to TRBD1. There are 18 residues in the CDR3. V lost 0 bases and J lost 5; bases outside the gene matches: 10. Germline V gene lookup returns CDR1 SGHDN and CDR2 FVKESK. The CDR3 sequence is CASSQDWGDRGRRTEAFF. CDR3 DNA sequence: TGTGCCAGCAGCCAAGATTGGGGGGACAGGGGGCGAAGGACTGAAGCTTTCTTT.

The V gene is TRBV11-2, the J gene TRBJ1-2; perhaps TRBD1 as D (5 bases). The V and J ends lost 5 bases and 8 bases respectively, with 15 bases between them. The CDR3 sequence is 13 residues long. Germline CDR1 is SGHAT and CDR2 is FQNNGV. CDR3 DNA: TGTGCCAGCAGCCCATTGGGGGGGAGAGGCTACACCTTC. Residues: CASSPLGGRGYTF.

This rearrangement joins TRBV5-6 to TRBJ2-1, with 7 bases identical to TRBD2. V was clipped by 7 bases and J by 3 bases; unmatched bases: 10. The CDR3 sequence is 15 residues long. The germline CDR1 and CDR2 sequences are SGHDT and YYEEEE. This chain's CDR3 is CASGPLGGGYNEQFF. CDR3 sequence (DNA): TGTGCCAGCGGCCCACTGGGGGGGGGCTACAATGAGCAGTTCTTC.

This chain connects TRBV27 to TRBJ2-2; TRBD1 matches 10 bases. This CDR3 is built from 15 residues. In germline, CDR1 is MNHEY, CDR2 SMNVEV (reference sequence). J lost 4 bases, V lost 5 bases, and 4 bases had no gene match. CDR3 coding DNA: TGTGCCAGCAGTGAGGGACAGGGGATCACCGGGGAGCTGTTTTTT. Translating gives CASSEGQGITGELFF.

This chain uses TRBV18 with TRBJ1-2; D ambiguous. From germline, CDR1 is KGHSH and CDR2 LQKENI. Trimming took off 5 bases at V and 6 bases at J, with 13 bases between the two ends. CDR3 length equals 13 residues. For the CDR3, the DNA is TGTGCCAGCTCAAATTTAGAGAGCCATGGCTACACCTTC. Residues: CASSNLESHGYTF.

This chain connects TRBV7-8 to TRBJ1-2; possibly TRBD1 for D (5 bases). CDR3 length: 15 residues. From germline, CDR1 is SGHVS and CDR2 FQNEAQ. The V and J ends lost 5 bases and 4 bases respectively, with 17 bases between them. As DNA, the CDR3 is TGTGCCAGCAGCGGGCCGGGGGACTCGGGCTATGGCTACACCTTC. Its protein product is CASSGPGDSGYGYTF.